Presented here are 18 T cell receptor beta chains from one specimen sequenced in a study of T cell responses to AZD1222 COVID-19 vaccine. Clones were sequenced by immunoSEQ multiplex PCR, and TCRdb holds only the in-frame ones, with some missing. This sample has around 99,000 clones, with just over 90% found just once. This specimen was peripheral blood, taken 28 days after the second AZD1222 dose. The receptors originated from an adult who received the AZD1222 COVID-19 vaccine.

This chain joins TRBV24-1 and TRBJ2-1; D is unclear. The germline gives CDR1 KGHDR, CDR2 SFDVKD. Trimming cost V 5 bases and J 3 bases, with 10 bases left between them. This CDR3 region has 14 residues. In DNA form, the CDR3 reads TGTGCCACCAGTGGGGCCGAGTTCTACAATGAGCAGTTCTTC. Amino acid sequence: CATSGAEFYNEQFF.

The chain couples TRBV6-6 to TRBJ1-6, with D hard to call. From germline, CDR1 is MNHNY and CDR2 SVGAGI (reference sequence). The CDR3 loop spans 13 amino acids. V was trimmed by 8 bases and J by 7 bases, leaving 12 bases between them. Here the CDR3 DNA reads TGTGCCAGCTCCACGAGGTTAAATTCACCCCTCCACTTT. It encodes CASSTRLNSPLHF.

The genes are TRBV27 and TRBJ2-2, with D uncertain. CDR1 MNHEY and CDR2 SMNVEV come from the germline V gene (reference sequence). CDR3 length: 15 amino acids. V was clipped by 6 bases and J by 0 bases, with 11 bases between them. The chain's CDR3 is CASRGRQTNTGELFF. The CDR3 bases are TGTGCCAGCAGGGGTCGGCAGACGAACACCGGGGAGCTGTTTTTT.

The CDR3 sequence: CASSSPNRGDQPQHF. DNA of the CDR3: TGTGCCAGCAGCTCGCCCAACAGGGGCGATCAGCCCCAGCATTTT. The chain joins TRBV7-8 to TRBJ1-5; 7 bases align to TRBD1. The CDR3 covers 15 residues. V was pared by 4 bases and J by 5 bases, with 8 bases of the junction left unmatched. From germline, CDR1 is SGHVS and CDR2 FQNEAQ.

The J gene is TRBJ2-5, the V gene TRBV27; TRBD2 is a possible D gene (7 bases). Germline V gene data show CDR1 as MNHEY and CDR2 as SMNVEV (reference sequence). The CDR3 has 14 residues. The V gene lost 3 bases and the J gene lost 9 bases, with 17 bases spanning the gap. CDR3 coding DNA: TGTGCCAGCAGTTTGAGGGGGGGAGGAGGAGCCCAGTACTTC. Amino acid sequence: CASSLRGGGGAQYF.

The genes are TRBV11-2 and TRBJ2-7, with 8 bases fitting TRBD1. Trimming at V came to 0 bases and at J to 5 bases, leaving 12 bases not matched to a gene. CDR1 and CDR2 (germline): SGHAT, FQNNGV. The CDR3 extends over 17 amino acids. The DNA of the CDR3 is TGTGCCAGCAGCTTAGATCGGACAGGGCCCCCTTATGACGAGCAGTACTTC. Translation gives CASSLDRTGPPYDEQYF.

The chain couples TRBV3-1 (or the pseudogene TRBV3-2) to TRBJ1-1; 8 bases align to TRBD1. Germline values: CDR1 LGHDT, CDR2 YNNKEL (reference sequence). This CDR3 has 14 residues. V was pared by 4 bases and J by 1 base, with 2 bases of the junction left unmatched. The CDR3, as DNA: TGTGCCAGCAGCCTCGGACAGGGGAACACTGAAGCTTTCTTT. This codes for CASSLGQGNTEAFF.

The gene calls are TRBV28 and TRBJ1-6, with D tentatively TRBD1 (5 bases). The CDR3 is 15 residues long. The germline V and J ends were trimmed by 8 bases and 15 bases, with 26 bases remaining between them. Germline V CDR1 and CDR2: MDHEN, SYDVKM. The CDR3 is CASANPGPGLVGLHF. DNA of the CDR3: TGTGCCAGCGCAAACCCGGGCCCAGGGTTGGTCGGCCTCCACTTT.

The chain uses TRBV5-8 and TRBJ1-3; D is uncertain. V shed 1 base and J shed 3 bases, with 5 bases lying between them. The CDR3 has 13 amino acids. From germline, CDR1 is SGHTS and CDR2 YDEGEE. In DNA, the CDR3 is TGTGCCAGCAGCTTGACTTTTGGAAACACCATATATTTT. This encodes CASSLTFGNTIYF.

The genes are TRBV10-3 and TRBJ2-7, with TRBD2 matching 16 bases. V lost 3 bases to trimming and J lost 9 bases; unmatched junction nucleotides: 5. Germline V gene data show CDR1 as ENHRY and CDR2 as SYGVKD. CDR3 size: 15 residues. This CDR3 reads CAISDGTSGRAGQYF. The CDR3 DNA is TGTGCCATCAGTGATGGGACTAGCGGGAGGGCCGGGCAGTACTTC.

This sequence joins TRBV28 and TRBJ2-4; D possibly corresponds to TRBD2 (6 bases). The CDR3 sequence is 15 residues long. The V and J ends lost 5 bases and 0 bases respectively, with 11 bases between them. In germline, CDR1 is MDHEN, CDR2 SYDVKM. The CDR3 DNA follows: TGTGCCAGCAGTACGGGGGAACTAGCCAAAAACATTCAGTACTTC. Protein: CASSTGELAKNIQYF.

To note about this clone: The junction shows a germline mismatch at one end, possibly a read error. V gene TRBV19 combines with J gene TRBJ1-2; 7 nucleotides match TRBD1. This CDR3 is 14 amino acids long. Germline CDR1 reads LNHDA; CDR2 reads SQIVND (reference sequence). The CDR3 region is CASSLDWTGFGYTF. CDR3 nucleotides: TGTGCCAGTAGTCTAGATTGGACAGGATTCGGCTACACCTTC.

J is TRBJ2-1 and V is TRBV5-1; the D is unclear. Trimming left V 2 bases short and J 5 bases short, with 17 bases between. This CDR3 spans 16 amino acids. Germline assignment: CDR1 SGHRS and CDR2 YFSETQ. In DNA form, the CDR3 reads TGCGCCAGCAGCTTAAGGGCGAGGCCGGTGGACAATGAGCAGTTCTTC. Protein sequence: CASSLRARPVDNEQFF.

This rearrangement joins TRBV5-8 to TRBJ1-6, with no clear D. V lost 0 bases, J lost 2 bases, and 3 bases lay in between. The CDR3 consists of 14 residues. Per germline, CDR1 SGHTS and CDR2 YDEGEE. CDR3: CASSLVAYNSPLHF. CDR3 bases: TGTGCCAGCAGCTTGGTGGCCTATAATTCACCCCTCCACTTT. Supplemented by reference TRBV5-8 and TRBJ1-6, the full variable domain reads EAGVTQSPTHLIKTRGQQATLRCSPISGHTSVYWYQQALGLGLQFLLWYDEGEERNRGNFPPRFSGRQFPNYSSELNVNALELEDSALYLCASSLVAYNSPLHFGNGTRLTVT.

This chain connects TRBV30 to TRBJ2-7, with a tentative D call TRBD2 (6 bases). The CDR3 is 12 amino acids. V lost 2 bases and J lost 4, with 9 bases in between. Germline V gene sequence: CDR1 GTSNPN, CDR2 SVGIG (reference sequence). This CDR3 is CAWSPSVYEQYF. CDR3 DNA sequence: TGTGCCTGGAGTCCTAGCGTGTACGAGCAGTACTTC.

In DNA, the CDR3 is TGTGCCAGTAGTGCCGGGACAGAGGTTCATACAACTAATGAAAAACTGTTTTTT. This sequence encodes CASSAGTEVHTTNEKLFF. The chain has TRBV19 and TRBJ1-4, with 7 bases aligning to TRBD1. The CDR3 sequence is 18 residues long. Unmatched junction bases numbered 12, after V lost 5 bases and J lost 0 bases. Germline lookup yields CDR1 LNHDA and CDR2 SQIVND (reference sequence).

The CDR3 nucleotides are TGTGCCAGCGGCCCGGGACAGCGACTCGTCTACGAGCAGTACTTC. This sequence encodes CASGPGQRLVYEQYF. The chain recombines TRBV6-5 with TRBJ2-7, with TRBD1 matching 7 bases. The ends lost 8 bases at V and 3 bases at J; junction bases unmatched: 13. Germline CDR1 and CDR2: MNHEY and SVGAGI. This CDR3 region has 15 residues.

The V and J genes are TRBV7-2 and TRBJ1-1; perhaps TRBD1 as D (5 bases). V lost 5 bases, J lost 0 bases, and 22 bases lay in between. The CDR3 covers 18 residues. Germline V gene data show CDR1 as SGHTA and CDR2 as FQGNSA. The CDR3 DNA sequence: TGTGCCAGCAGCCTAGGAGGAGACGCGGGCAGGGTGAACACTGAAGCTTTCTTT. The encoded protein is CASSLGGDAGRVNTEAFF.